The 12 T cell receptor beta chains presented below share a single source sample, sequenced in a study of T cell responses to AZD1222 COVID-19 vaccine. Repertoires were generated with immunoSEQ multiplex PCR, while TCRdb's copy carries only in-frame clones and drops some. The sample lists 95,000 to 150,000 clones, more than 80% seen once, with over 4% in the top ten. Sequencing was performed on peripheral blood, taken 28 days after the second dose of the MenACWY control vaccine. Source of these receptors: an adult who received the MenACWY meningococcal vaccine as a control.

The genes are TRBV7-5 and TRBJ1-1. TRBV7-5 is a listed pseudogene. The CDR3 spans 17 residues. In DNA, the CDR3 is TGTGTCAGAAGGAAGTCGGTAGGGAGCCGATGGGACACTGAAGCTTTCTTT. Protein: CVRRKSVGSRWDTEAFF.

The V gene is TRBV2, the J gene TRBJ1-1; maybe TRBD1 (5 bases). The CDR3 has 14 amino acids. Trimming took 6 bases from V and 5 from J, leaving 16 bases between them. Germline loops: CDR1 SNHLY, CDR2 FYNNEI. In DNA form, the CDR3 reads TGTGCCAGCAGCAGTGATCGGGGGGGAACTGAAGCTTTCTTT. The encoded protein is CASSSDRGGTEAFF.

The chain employs TRBV4-2 and TRBJ2-3, with 7 nucleotides matching TRBD2. The CDR3 runs 20 residues. V lost 0 bases and J lost 0; bases outside the gene matches: 15. Germline V gives CDR1 LGHNA, CDR2 YNFKEQ. The CDR3 DNA reads as TGTGCCAGCAGCCAAGATTTTGGGCCATTGGGCGGGGGTAGCACAGATACGCAGTATTTT. This translates into CASSQDFGPLGGGSTDTQYF.

V gene TRBV5-5 combines with J gene TRBJ1-1; D not certain. V lost 7 bases, J lost 1 base, and 14 bases lay in between. Germline CDR1 reads SGHKS; CDR2 reads YYEKEE (reference sequence). The CDR3 is 14 amino acids. The CDR3 protein is CASLSGVENTEAFF. The CDR3 bases are TGTGCCAGCTTGTCTGGCGTGGAGAACACTGAAGCTTTCTTT.

This clone was observed a single time. The chain recombines TRBV12-5 with TRBJ2-1; possible D gene TRBD2, 7 bases. This CDR3 region has 16 residues. CDR1 is LGHNT and CDR2 is FRNRAP in the germline V gene. The V gene lost 0 bases and the J gene lost 9 bases, with 18 bases spanning the gap. CDR3 loop: CASGLVGGGPAGEQFF. In DNA form, the CDR3 reads TGTGCTAGTGGTTTGGTTGGCGGGGGCCCTGCGGGTGAGCAGTTCTTC. Together with reference TRBV12-5 and TRBJ2-1, the CDR3 gives the full variable domain: DARVTQTPRHKVTEMGQEVTMRCQPILGHNTVFWYRQTMMQGLELLAYFRNRAPLDDSGMPKDRFSAEMPDATLATLKIQPSEPRDSAVYFCASGLVGGGPAGEQFFGPGTRLTVL.

CDR3 loop: CASSPLQGPGSPLHF. The CDR3 coding sequence is TGTGCCAGCAGCCCTTTACAGGGTCCGGGTTCACCCCTCCACTTT. The V gene is TRBV27, the J gene TRBJ1-6; the D gene is possibly TRBD1 (6 bases). Trimming pared 6 bases from V and 9 bases from J, leaving 18 bases between. The CDR3 runs 15 residues. Germline values: CDR1 MNHEY, CDR2 SMNVEV (reference sequence).

The count of this clone is one. The V and J genes are TRBV5-1 and TRBJ2-7; 8 bases line up with TRBD1. The trim removed 9 bases at V and 2 bases at J, leaving 25 bases unmatched. Germline V gene sequence: CDR1 SGHRS, CDR2 YFSETQ. This CDR3 region has 19 residues. The CDR3 DNA follows: TGCGCCAAATTCGACAGGGGCCATTCCGGATTGGAGGTCACCTACGAGCAGTACGTC. This encodes CAKFDRGHSGLEVTYEQYV.

The chain combines TRBV28 with TRBJ1-4; D not resolved. V was shortened by 6 bases and J by 4 bases, with 9 bases between the two germline ends. Looked up from germline, CDR1 is MDHEN and CDR2 is SYDVKM. The CDR3 runs 13 residues. Written as DNA, the CDR3 is TGTGCCAGCAGGGAAGGGTTTAATGAAAAACTGTTTTTT. Protein sequence: CASREGFNEKLFF.

CDR3 sequence (DNA): TGTGCCAGCAGTGCCGCAGGGGACCAGCCCCAGCATTTT. This translates into CASSAAGDQPQHF. This sequence joins TRBV21-1 and TRBJ1-5; TRBD1 was called by the table and not checked on the DNA. TRBV21-1 is tagged as a pseudogene. The CDR3 covers 13 residues.

The rearrangement uses TRBV19 and TRBJ2-2; possible D gene TRBD2, 5 bases. Per germline, CDR1 LNHDA and CDR2 SQIVND (reference sequence). Between the trimmed V and J ends, which lost 3 bases and 4 bases, there was a span of 12 bases. The CDR3 is 15 residues long. The CDR3 sequence is CASSIQRTATGELFF. The CDR3 DNA follows: TGTGCCAGTAGTATCCAACGGACTGCCACCGGGGAGCTGTTTTTT.

The chain employs TRBV3-1 (or the pseudogene TRBV3-2) and TRBJ1-1, with D perhaps matching TRBD1 (5 bases). V was pared by 2 bases and J by 9 bases, with 13 bases between. CDR3 length equals 13 residues. Germline V CDR1 and CDR2: LGHDT, YNNKEL (reference sequence). CDR3 residues: CASSQRGAGKAFF. The DNA of the CDR3 is TGTGCCAGCAGCCAAAGAGGGGCGGGGAAAGCTTTCTTT.

The chain employs TRBV4-1 and TRBJ1-1, with unresolved D. The ends were cut back, 2 bases at V and 5 bases at J, with 6 bases in the middle. The CDR3 consists of 12 residues. From germline, CDR1 is MGHRA and CDR2 YSYEKL. The DNA for the CDR3 is TGCGCCAGCAGCCAACACGGGACTGAAGCTTTCTTT. Residues: CASSQHGTEAFF.